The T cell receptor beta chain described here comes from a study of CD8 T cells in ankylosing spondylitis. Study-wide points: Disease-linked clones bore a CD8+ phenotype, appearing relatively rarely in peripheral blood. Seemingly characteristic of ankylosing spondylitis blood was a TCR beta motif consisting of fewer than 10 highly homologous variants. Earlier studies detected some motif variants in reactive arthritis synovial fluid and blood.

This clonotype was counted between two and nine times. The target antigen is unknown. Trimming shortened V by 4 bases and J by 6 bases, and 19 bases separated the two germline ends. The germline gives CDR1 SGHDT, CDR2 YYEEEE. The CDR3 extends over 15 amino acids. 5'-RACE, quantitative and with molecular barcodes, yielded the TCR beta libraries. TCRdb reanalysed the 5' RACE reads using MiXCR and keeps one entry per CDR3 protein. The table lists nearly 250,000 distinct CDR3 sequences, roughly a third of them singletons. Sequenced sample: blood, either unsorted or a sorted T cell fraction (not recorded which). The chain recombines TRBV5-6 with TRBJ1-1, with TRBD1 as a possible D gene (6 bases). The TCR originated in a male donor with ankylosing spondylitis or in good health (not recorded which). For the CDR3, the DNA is TGTGCCAGCAGCACCCTACAGGGAATTATCGCTGAAGCTTTCTTT. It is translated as CASSTLQGIIAEAFF. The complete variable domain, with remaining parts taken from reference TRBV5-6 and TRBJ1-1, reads DAGVTQSPTHLIKTRGQQVTLRCSPKSGHDTVSWYQQALGQGPQFIFQYYEEEERQRGNFPDRFSGHQFPNYSSELNVNALLLGDSALYLCASSTLQGIIAEAFFGQGTRLTVV.